The 30 T cell receptor beta chains in this list originate from one sample, sequenced in a study of T cells in Graves' hyperthyroidism and ophthalmopathy. Amplification targeted TCR beta CDR3 regions from RNA transcripts. Using the HTBI primer set, a first-round RT-PCR was run on the TCR CDR3. From the multiplex PCR reads, TCRdb called clonotypes with MiXCR, one entry per CDR3 protein. Counted here are fewer than 800,000 distinct CDR3 sequences, over 15% occurring once; the ten biggest clones make up under 9.5%. Sequenced: blood. Every receptor here comes from a man aged 18-30 years with Graves' hyperthyroidism.

This clonotype has ten or more counts. CDR3: CASSPIEREATDTQYF. CDR3 DNA sequence: TGTGCCAGCAGCCCGATCGAGCGGGAGGCCACAGATACGCAGTATTTT. This chain joins TRBV7-8 and TRBJ2-3, with 9 nucleotides matching TRBD2. The CDR3 runs to 16 residues. The germline CDR1 and CDR2 sequences are SGHVS and FQNEAQ. V was clipped by 5 bases and J by 2 bases; unmatched bases: 8.

The chain is built from TRBV28 and TRBJ2-7; 11 nucleotides line up with TRBD2. CDR3 size: 14 residues. Losses at the gene ends were 7 bases for V and 3 bases for J; bases not matched to a gene: 5. Germline values: CDR1 MDHEN, CDR2 SYDVKM. Written as DNA, the CDR3 is TGTGCCAGCACCAAGGGGACTAGCGGCTACGAGCAGTACTTC. This gives the protein CASTKGTSGYEQYF.

Of note for this clonotype: This sequence may be a read error, since a much larger clone differs from it by one base. The DNA for the CDR3 is TGTGCCAGCAGCCAAACGGGACAGGGAGGGGCCCAGTACTTC. Translation gives CASSQTGQGGAQYF. The rearrangement joins TRBV7-9 to TRBJ2-5; 9 bases agree with TRBD1. In germline, CDR1 is SEHNR, CDR2 FQNEAQ (reference sequence). J was trimmed by 9 bases and V by 5 bases; bases with no gene match: 10. CDR3 length: 14 residues.

The chain couples TRBV27 to TRBJ2-5; D gene uncertain. CDR3 length: 14 residues. CDR1 is MNHEY and CDR2 is SMNVEV in the germline V gene (reference sequence). V was pared by 5 bases and J by 4 bases, with 14 bases between. The CDR3 DNA reads as TGTGCCAGCAGTCACAGACCATTTGGAGAGACCCAGTACTTC. Translated, it gives CASSHRPFGETQYF.

The J gene is TRBJ1-3, the V gene TRBV9; D gene uncertain. Trimming took 5 bases from V and 0 from J, leaving 15 bases between them. The CDR3 loop spans 16 amino acids. Germline-derived CDR1 and CDR2 are SGDLS and YYNGEE. The CDR3 DNA is TGTGCCAGCAGTCGGGCCCCGAAATCCTCTGGAAACACCATATATTTT. Protein: CASSRAPKSSGNTIYF.

Ten or more counts support this clonotype. The V and J genes are TRBV6-1 and TRBJ2-5; 8 bases line up with TRBD1. CDR1 MNHNS and CDR2 SASEGT come from the germline V gene. The J segment lost 5 bases and the V segment lost 3 bases, leaving 5 bases of the junction unmatched. The CDR3 is 14 amino acids. CDR3 residues: CASSDRGLAETQYF. The DNA of the CDR3 is TGTGCCAGCAGTGACAGGGGGCTAGCGGAGACCCAGTACTTC.

Comment on this clonotype: With a much larger clone just one base away, this may be a read error. This chain connects TRBV7-9 to TRBJ2-7; no definite D call. The germline CDR1 and CDR2 sequences are SEHNR and FQNEAQ (reference sequence). Trimming cost V 5 bases and J 7 bases, with 9 bases left between them. This CDR3 contains 11 residues. The CDR3 here is CASSRLGEQYF. The CDR3 region has the DNA TGTGCCAGCAGCCGCCTCGGGGAGCAGTACTTC.

The chain employs TRBV7-8 and TRBJ1-4; 10 bases agree with TRBD1. CDR3 size: 13 residues. Germline V gene data show CDR1 as SGHVS and CDR2 as FQNEAQ. Trimming removed 10 bases from V and 6 bases from J; junction bases left unmatched: 5. Here the CDR3 reads CATSGTGDEKLFF. The CDR3 nucleotides are TGTGCCACGTCCGGGACAGGGGATGAAAAACTGTTTTTT. Looking up the rest from reference TRBV7-8 and TRBJ1-4 gives the full variable domain: GAGVSQSPRYKVAKRGQDVALRCDPISGHVSLFWYQQALGQGPEFLTYFQNEAQLDKSGLPSDRFFAERPEGSVSTLKIQRTQQEDSAVYLCATSGTGDEKLFFGSGTQLSVL.

The CDR3, as DNA: TGTGCCAGCAGCCTAAGACTAGGGAGCAATGAGCAGTTCTTC. This translates into CASSLRLGSNEQFF. The chain carries TRBV11-2 and TRBJ2-1, with D tentatively TRBD2 (6 bases). Germline CDR1 SGHAT, CDR2 FQNNGV. Trimming removed 5 bases from V and 6 bases from J, with 14 bases in between. CDR3 length: 14 amino acids.

The chain combines TRBV5-1 with TRBJ2-1, with D perhaps matching TRBD1 (6 bases). The CDR3 is 13 residues long. V was clipped by 2 bases and J by 6 bases, with 9 bases between them. The germline gives CDR1 SGHRS, CDR2 YFSETQ. CDR3 amino acids: CASSFEGGNEQFF. CDR3 coding DNA: TGCGCCAGCAGCTTTGAAGGGGGCAATGAGCAGTTCTTC.

This clonotype was observed at least ten times. CDR3 amino acids: CASSQPVRAQETQYF. The CDR3 nucleotides read TGTGCCAGCAGCCAACCGGTGCGGGCCCAAGAGACCCAGTACTTC. The rearrangement links TRBV3-1 to TRBJ2-5; D is perhaps TRBD2 (5 bases). CDR1 is LGHDT and CDR2 is YNNKEL in the germline V gene (reference sequence). Trimming cost V 2 bases and J 1 base, with 11 bases left between them. This CDR3 has 15 residues.

This chain joins TRBV2 and TRBJ1-5; 8 positions match TRBD1. The V segment lost 2 bases and the J segment 6 bases; nucleotides outside the gene matches: 18. Germline CDR1 and CDR2: SNHLY and FYNNEI. CDR3 size: 19 residues. CDR3 protein: CASSEKGQGAGIGSQPQHF. CDR3 bases: TGTGCCAGCAGTGAAAAAGGGCAGGGGGCAGGAATAGGGAGTCAGCCCCAGCATTTT.

This clonotype was observed a handful of times. The CDR3 is CSARRDRDNEQFF. The CDR3 bases are TGCAGTGCTCGACGGGACAGGGACAATGAGCAGTTCTTC. The rearrangement uses TRBV20-1 and TRBJ2-1; 9 bases line up with TRBD1. J gave up 5 bases and V 5 bases, and 4 bases lay outside the gene matches. The CDR3 sequence is 13 residues long. Germline V gene lookup returns CDR1 DFQATT and CDR2 SNEGSKA (reference sequence).

The table lists this clonotype with many counts. This chain links TRBV12-3 or TRBV12-4 with TRBJ1-1; maybe TRBD1 (5 bases). V gave up 5 bases and J gave up 5 bases, with 9 bases separating them. This CDR3 region has 12 residues. In DNA form, the CDR3 reads TGTGCCAGCAGTCTAGGGGAGACTGAAGCTTTCTTT. It codes for CASSLGETEAFF.

This clonotype has at least ten counts. This sequence joins TRBV2 and TRBJ1-1; D perhaps matches TRBD1 (5 bases). The CDR3 loop spans 13 amino acids. Germline V gene sequence: CDR1 SNHLY, CDR2 FYNNEI. Trimming removed 3 bases at V and 2 bases at J, with 7 bases between. The CDR3 spells CASSDRVNTEAFF. Written as DNA, the CDR3 is TGTGCCAGCAGTGACAGGGTAAACACTGAAGCTTTCTTT.

The chain couples TRBV9 to TRBJ1-1; D is unresolved. Germline V gene data show CDR1 as SGDLS and CDR2 as YYNGEE. This CDR3 contains 16 residues. Deletions cut 2 bases from V and 0 bases from J, with 14 bases between. The CDR3 region has the DNA TGTGCCAGCAGCGTGGCGGGCGGAGGATTGAACACTGAAGCTTTCTTT. Translating gives CASSVAGGGLNTEAFF.

This clonotype was detected many times. The chain combines TRBV24-1 with TRBJ2-3; D remains ambiguous. V lost 2 bases, J lost 2 bases, and 10 bases lay in between. The length of the CDR3 is 15 residues. Germline CDR1 KGHDR, CDR2 SFDVKD. CDR3 sequence (DNA): TGTGCCACCAGTGATTCACAGATTTACACAGATACGCAGTATTTT. Amino acids: CATSDSQIYTDTQYF.

Comments on this clonotype: A much larger clone is a single base away; this may be a read error. The chain carries TRBV30 and TRBJ2-7; possibly TRBD2 for D (5 bases). Trimming took off 5 bases at V and 2 bases at J, with 10 bases between the two ends. This CDR3 is 12 amino acids long. CDR1 and CDR2 from the germline V gene are GTSNPN and SVGIG (reference sequence). The CDR3 nucleotides are TGTGCCTGGGGGATCGGGACCTACGAGCAGTACTTC. Translating it yields CAWGIGTYEQYF.

This clonotype was detected only a few times. The chain recombines TRBV6-2 or TRBV6-3 with TRBJ2-5; 7 bases map to TRBD2. Germline values: CDR1 MNHEY, CDR2 SVGEGT. This CDR3 is 15 amino acids long. J lost 4 bases, V lost 6 bases, and 11 bases had no gene match. CDR3 amino acids: CASSRPGTMVETQYF. CDR3 bases: TGTGCCAGCAGCCGCCCCGGGACTATGGTAGAGACCCAGTACTTC.

As regards this clonotype: A read error may account for a junction end that differs from germline. This chain joins TRBV20-1 and TRBJ1-4; tentatively, D is TRBD1 (6 bases). The CDR3 totals 13 residues. The germline gives CDR1 DFQATT, CDR2 SNEGSKA (reference sequence). The CDR3 loop is CSANREPNEKLFF. CDR3 in DNA: TGCAGCGCTAACAGGGAGCCTAATGAAAAACTGTTTTTT.

As DNA, the CDR3 is TGCGCCAGCAGCTTTGAGACAGTCTCCGAGCAGTACTTC. Translation gives CASSFETVSEQYF. The chain carries TRBV5-1 and TRBJ2-7; a weak D match, TRBD1 (5 bases). Germline CDR1 SGHRS, CDR2 YFSETQ. Trimming left V 2 bases short and J 6 bases short, with 12 bases between. CDR3 size: 13 residues.

This clonotype has just one count. The V and J genes are TRBV27 and TRBJ1-1; tentative D call: TRBD1 (5 bases). The CDR3 has 12 amino acids. Trimming stripped 3 bases from V and 6 bases from J, with 8 bases between. Germline V gives CDR1 MNHEY, CDR2 SMNVEV (reference sequence). CDR3 sequence: CASSFQGAEAFF. The CDR3 DNA reads as TGTGCCAGCAGTTTTCAGGGTGCTGAAGCTTTCTTT.

The chain uses TRBV19 and TRBJ2-3, with D possibly matching TRBD2 (5 bases). The V end lost 8 bases, the J end lost 1 base, and 16 bases lay between the germline ends. The CDR3 contains 15 residues. Germline V gene lookup returns CDR1 LNHDA and CDR2 SQIVND (reference sequence). CDR3 protein: CASSSLLLGTDTQYF. CDR3 sequence (DNA): TGTGCCAGTTCCTCCCTACTACTAGGCACAGATACGCAGTATTTT.

The rearrangement joins TRBV19 to TRBJ1-5, with D perhaps TRBD1 (5 bases). CDR1 is LNHDA, CDR2 SQIVND, per germline (reference sequence). V dropped 3 bases and J dropped 5 bases, with 26 bases sitting between them. This CDR3 is 19 amino acids long. As DNA, the CDR3 is TGTGCCAGTAGTATCCCGACAGCGAGGGGATACATTGGGGATCAGCCCCAGCATTTT. It specifies CASSIPTARGYIGDQPQHF.

This clonotype was seen more than once but under ten times. V is TRBV29-1 and J is TRBJ2-1, with no clear D. Germline CDR1 and CDR2: SQVTM and ANQGSEA. There are 13 residues in the CDR3. V lost 2 bases, J lost 9 bases, and 14 bases lay in between. The CDR3 region is CSVELVVNGEQFF. CDR3 sequence (DNA): TGCAGCGTTGAACTAGTTGTTAATGGTGAGCAGTTCTTC.

This clonotype showed up many times. V gene TRBV30 combines with J gene TRBJ2-1; 7 bases are shared with TRBD2. J lost 8 bases, V lost 4 bases, and 17 bases had no gene match. From germline, CDR1 is GTSNPN and CDR2 SVGIG (reference sequence). The CDR3 length is 16 residues. The chain's CDR3 is CAWNPEQGLYRHEQFF. The CDR3 DNA follows: TGTGCCTGGAACCCCGAGCAGGGACTATACAGGCATGAGCAGTTCTTC. Looking up the rest from reference TRBV30 and TRBJ2-1 gives the full variable domain: SQTIHQWPATLVQPVGSPLSLECTVEGTSNPNLYWYRQAAGRGLQLLFYSVGIGQISSEVPQNLSASRPQDRQFILSSKKLLLSDSGFYLCAWNPEQGLYRHEQFFGPGTRLTVL.

The V gene is TRBV9, the J gene TRBJ2-1; tentatively, D is TRBD1 (5 bases). Per germline, CDR1 SGDLS and CDR2 YYNGEE. Trimming took off 4 bases at V and 8 bases at J, with 16 bases between the two ends. The CDR3 totals 14 residues. The CDR3 coding sequence is TGTGCCAGCAGCCCCGGGCCAGGGTACCATGAGCAGTTCTTC. It yields the protein CASSPGPGYHEQFF. The variable domain in full, with the rest retrieved from reference TRBV9 and TRBJ2-1, is DSGVTQTPKHLITATGQRVTLRCSPRSGDLSVYWYQQSLDQGLQFLIQYYNGEERAKGNILERFSAQQFPDLHSELNLSSLELGDSALYFCASSPGPGYHEQFFGPGTRLTVL.

This clonotype was detected ten times or more. The V call is TRBV11-3, the J call TRBJ2-7, with D perhaps matching TRBD1 (6 bases). This CDR3 is built from 14 residues. Germline loops: CDR1 SGHNT, CDR2 YENEEA. Deletions cut 4 bases from V and 7 bases from J, with 17 bases between. The CDR3 sequence is CASSSELYGTEQYF. For the CDR3, the DNA is TGTGCCAGCAGCTCAGAGCTGTACGGGACAGAGCAGTACTTC.

This clonotype was detected a few times. The V call is TRBV7-9, the J call TRBJ2-5; the D gene is possibly TRBD2 (6 bases). This CDR3 has 20 residues. CDR1 SEHNR and CDR2 FQNEAQ come from the germline V gene (reference sequence). Trimming pared 1 base from V and 2 bases from J, leaving 26 bases between. In nucleotides, the CDR3 is TGTGCCAGCAGCTTAGTGCTAGGGCTCGTGGCGGGGAGGTATCAAGAGACCCAGTACTTC. Amino acid sequence: CASSLVLGLVAGRYQETQYF.

This clonotype was observed many times. V gene TRBV6-1 combines with J gene TRBJ2-1, with a tentative D call TRBD2 (5 bases). V was clipped by 6 bases and J by 5 bases, with 14 bases between them. Germline lookup yields CDR1 MNHNS and CDR2 SASEGT. The CDR3 is 14 amino acids. CDR3 region: CASRSGILNNEQFF. CDR3 nucleotide sequence: TGTGCCAGCAGGAGCGGCATCCTAAACAATGAGCAGTTCTTC.